These T cell receptor beta chains were read from a single sample in a study of shared clonotypes between healthy human individuals. Assay used: immunoSEQ multiplex PCR; TCRdb lists only in-frame clones, some missing. The data show about 2.1 million clones, with 90% to 95% seen just once and under 2% held by the top ten. The sample taken for sequencing was naive CD8+ T cells from PBMCs. The receptors shown here come from a young man in good health. Some clones in this sample may be carry-over from other donors' samples. Each CDR3 is given with its conserved first and last residue. The D gene is left open where the match is weak. Not every row has a clone size; where given, it reads once, few, many or a size class.

v_gene	len	d_gene	abundance	j_gene	CDR3nt	CDR3aa
TRBV29-1	13	NA	NA	TRBJ2-5	TGCAGCGTTCTAGCTGGGGTAAAGGAGACCCAGTACTTC	CSVLAGVKETQYF
TRBV6-1	14	NA	NA	TRBJ1-1	TGTGCCAGCAGGTGGGACCCGGTGAACACTGAAGCTTTCTTT	CASRWDPVNTEAFF
TRBV7-8	17	TRBD1	NA	TRBJ2-3	TGTGCCAGCAGCTTTCGAACCCCAGGGGGCAACACAGATACGCAGTATTTT	CASSFRTPGGNTDTQYF
TRBV6-5	16	NA	NA	TRBJ2-7	TGTGCCAGCAGTTCCCTCTTGGAGGCGACTAACTACGAGCAGTACTTC	CASSSLLEATNYEQYF
TRBV9	17	NA	NA	TRBJ2-4	TGTGCCAGCAGTCCAGCGGGTTTCGACCTAGCCAAAAACATTCAGTACTTC	CASSPAGFDLAKNIQYF
TRBV5-1	14	TRBD2	NA	TRBJ2-7	TGCGCCAGCAGCTTTAGCGGGAGGAACTACGAGCAGTACTTC	CASSFSGRNYEQYF
TRBV11-2	11	TRBD1	NA	TRBJ2-1	TGTGCCAGCAGCTACAGGGGTGAGCAGTTCTTC	CASSYRGEQFF
TRBV7-6	14	NA	NA	TRBJ2-7	TGTGCCAGCAGCTTAGAGGGGAGCTCCTACGAGCAGTACTTC	CASSLEGSSYEQYF
TRBV15	17	TRBD2	NA	TRBJ2-2	TGTGCCACCAGCCTAGGGACTAGCGGGAGGATAGGCGGGGAGCTGTTTTTT	CATSLGTSGRIGGELFF
TRBV7-2	14	NA	NA	TRBJ2-3	TGTGCCAGCAGCTTAGCGGGAAGGACAGATACGCAGTATTTT	CASSLAGRTDTQYF
TRBV4-3	15	TRBD2	NA	TRBJ2-7	TGCGCCAGCAGCCAAGGACTAGCGGGCCACTACGAGCAGTACTTC	CASSQGLAGHYEQYF
TRBV28	14	TRBD1	NA	TRBJ2-7	TGTGCCAGCAGTTCCCGGGACAGGGACTACGAGCAGTACTTC	CASSSRDRDYEQYF
TRBV7-9	15	NA	NA	TRBJ2-7	TGTGCCAGCAGCTTAGGACAGGTTTTCTCCTACGAGCAGTACTTC	CASSLGQVFSYEQYF
TRBV6-1	15	NA	NA	TRBJ2-1	TGTGCCAGCACCCGGACGGCCGCCTCCTACAATGAGCAGTTCTTC	CASTRTAASYNEQFF
TRBV11-2	14	TRBD1	NA	TRBJ2-5	TGTGCCAGCAGCGTGGACAGGGGGCGAGAGACCCAGTACTTC	CASSVDRGRETQYF
TRBV13	14	TRBD1	once	TRBJ2-5	TGTGCCAGCAGCCCCAGACAGGGGAAAGAGACCCAGTACTTC	CASSPRQGKETQYF
TRBV27	11	NA	NA	TRBJ2-4	TGTGCCAGCAGTTCAGTGGGCATTCAGTACTTC	CASSSVGIQYF
TRBV28	15	NA	NA	TRBJ2-5	TGTGCCAGCAGCTCTCCTACCGGGAGTTCAGAGACCCAGTACTTC	CASSSPTGSSETQYF
TRBV23-1	17	NA	NA	TRBJ2-5	TGCGCCAGCAGCCACTGCTCCGGGACTTCTCCCCCAGCGACCCAGTACTTC	CASSHCSGTSPPATQYF
TRBV10-3	16	TRBD2	NA	TRBJ2-5	TGTGCCATCAGTGAGACGCGGACTAGCGCTGGGAAGACCCAGTACTTC	CAISETRTSAGKTQYF
TRBV6-5	13	NA	few	TRBJ1-2	TGTGCCAGCAGCGAGGGGAGCTTCTATGGCTACACCTTC	CASSEGSFYGYTF
TRBV4-1	15	NA	NA	TRBJ2-2	TGCGCCAGCAGCCCAGCAACAAAGTTCACCGGGGAGCTGTTTTTT	CASSPATKFTGELFF
TRBV18	14	TRBD1	once	TRBJ2-7	TGTGCCAGCGGACAGGGGAGCAGGGGCTACGAGCAGTACTTC	CASGQGSRGYEQYF
TRBV6-1	12	NA	NA	TRBJ1-1	TGTGCCAGCAGTGCCCACGGACCTGAAGCTTTCTTT	CASSAHGPEAFF
TRBV10-3	13	NA	NA	TRBJ1-5	TGTGCCATCCCGGGGAGGGTCTGGCAGCCCCAGCATTTT	CAIPGRVWQPQHF
TRBV7-6	17	TRBD2	NA	TRBJ2-1	TGTGCCAGCAGCTTATCGACTAGCGGGAGTTCCTACAATGAGCAGTTCTTC	CASSLSTSGSSYNEQFF
TRBV6-1	21	NA	NA	TRBJ1-2	TGTGCCAGCAGTGAAACCAGCCCGCGCTTATACCAGGAAATAGGGGGCTATGGCTACACCTTC	CASSETSPRLYQEIGGYGYTF
TRBV27	14	NA	once	TRBJ2-5	TGTGCCAGCACCTCCAGTGGATGGGATGGGACCCAGTACTTC	CASTSSGWDGTQYF
TRBV5-4	12	NA	once	TRBJ1-1	TGTGCCAGCAGCTCTGACCACCTAGGAGCTTTCTTT	CASSSDHLGAFF
TRBV7-9	16	TRBD1	NA	TRBJ1-4	TGTGCCAGCAGCCCACGACGGACAGGGGGCGATGAAAAACTGTTTTTT	CASSPRRTGGDEKLFF
TRBV9	16	TRBD2	NA	TRBJ2-1	TGTGCCAGCAGCCCCCTTGGGGCGGGAGCTCGCAATGAGCAGTTCTTC	CASSPLGAGARNEQFF
TRBV4-3	16	TRBD2	NA	TRBJ2-5	TGCGCCAGCAGCCAAGGGGTTAGCGGGAGGGGTGAGACCCAGTACTTC	CASSQGVSGRGETQYF
TRBV5-8	15	TRBD1	NA	TRBJ2-2	TGTGCCAGCAGCCAAAGAACAGGGGTCGACGGGGAGCTGTTTTTT	CASSQRTGVDGELFF
TRBV4-1	15	TRBD2	NA	TRBJ2-3	TGCGCCAGCAGCCTCCCACCTAGCGGGATGGATACGCAGTATTTT	CASSLPPSGMDTQYF
TRBV29-1	12	NA	NA	TRBJ2-2	TGCAGCGTGGGCGGGGAGACTTCGGAGCTGTTTTTT	CSVGGETSELFF
TRBV27	16	NA	NA	TRBJ2-1	TGTGCCAGCAGTTTATCTGTCGGGGGGCAGTACAATGAGCAGTTCTTC	CASSLSVGGQYNEQFF
TRBV9	16	NA	NA	TRBJ2-4	TGTGCCAGCAGCGTAGCACAGGGACGGGACAAAAACATTCAGTACTTC	CASSVAQGRDKNIQYF
TRBV11-3	17	TRBD2	NA	TRBJ2-2	TGTGCCAGCAGCATGCGACCGGGACTAGCGGACACCGGGGAGCTGTTTTTT	CASSMRPGLADTGELFF
TRBV5-6	14	NA	once	TRBJ2-2	TGTGCCAGCAGTTGGGGGCGGCGCACCGGGGAGCTGTTTTTT	CASSWGRRTGELFF
TRBV10-1	15	NA	NA	TRBJ1-5	TGCGCCAGCAGGGGCCCAACGACAGGAGTAGAGCCCCAGCATTTT	CASRGPTTGVEPQHF
TRBV27	14	TRBD1	once	TRBJ2-7	TGTGCCAGCAGTTTATTAGGGGACAGCTACGAGCAGTACTTC	CASSLLGDSYEQYF
TRBV11-2	17	NA	NA	TRBJ1-2	TGTGCCAGCAGCGATAGTGGGACCCGGGGCTCGACCGCGGGGGACACCTTC	CASSDSGTRGSTAGDTF
TRBV7-9	13	TRBD2	NA	TRBJ2-3	TGTGCCAGCCGTAGCGGGCCTCCAGATACGCAGTATTTT	CASRSGPPDTQYF
TRBV11-2	18	TRBD1	NA	TRBJ2-1	TGTGCCAGCAGCTTAAGCCCCCCGTGGGACAGGGGAGGACATGAGCAGTTCTTC	CASSLSPPWDRGGHEQFF
TRBV27	15	TRBD2	NA	TRBJ2-7	TGTGCCAGCAGGTCCTCTAGCGGGAGGGCCTACGAGCAGTACTTC	CASRSSSGRAYEQYF
TRBV9	15	NA	NA	TRBJ1-2	TGTGCCAGCAGCGTAGGCGGGGGGCGCTTCGATGGCTACACCTTC	CASSVGGGRFDGYTF
TRBV27	13	NA	NA	TRBJ2-7	TGTGCCAGCAGTCACGGGAGATCCTACGAGCAGTACTTC	CASSHGRSYEQYF
TRBV5-6	14	NA	once	TRBJ1-2	TGTGCCAGCAGCTTAGAAGGTTCTAACTATGGCTACACCTTC	CASSLEGSNYGYTF
TRBV25-1	11	NA	NA	TRBJ2-5	TGTGCCAGCATTGTTCGTGAGACCCAGTACTTC	CASIVRETQYF
TRBV5-4	17	NA	NA	TRBJ2-3	TGTGCCAGCAGTTCACACCCGGACGTAGCTAGCACAGATACGCAGTATTTT	CASSSHPDVASTDTQYF
TRBV7-3	12	NA	NA	TRBJ1-3	TGTGCCAGCAGCCTACGACCAAACACCATATATTTT	CASSLRPNTIYF
TRBV11-2	15	TRBD1	NA	TRBJ2-7	TGTGCCAGCAGTGAGGACAGGGTTCTTATCTACGAGCAGTACTTC	CASSEDRVLIYEQYF
TRBV6-5	14	NA	NA	TRBJ1-1	TGTGCCAGCAGTTACTCGATAAAGGGGACTGAAGCTTTCTTT	CASSYSIKGTEAFF
TRBV6-6	14	NA	NA	TRBJ2-2	TGTGCCAGCAGTCGACAGACTCACACCGGGGAGCTGTTTTTT	CASSRQTHTGELFF
TRBV5-1	19	NA	NA	TRBJ2-6	TGCGCCAGCAGCTTGAATTTTCTGGGGAAGGTCTCTGGGGCCAACGTCCTGACTTTC	CASSLNFLGKVSGANVLTF